Listed below are T cell receptor beta chains from one sample, sequenced in a study of neurological immune-mediated disorders. Each CDR3 protein gets one entry after TCRdb re-called the 5' RACE reads with MiXCR. Counted here are tens of thousands of distinct CDR3 sequences, 3.8% occurring once; the ten biggest clones make up 6.5%. The sequencing sample was made of PBMCs. These TCRs come from a man aged 55-75 years with multiple sclerosis. The CDR3 runs from the conserved cysteine through the conserved F or W. Each record gives: J gene, CDR3 length, D gene, clone size, V gene, CDR3 DNA, CDR3 protein. D genes are given only for firm matches. Clone size is not always given. Where it is, it says once, few, many or a class for expanded clones.

TRBJ2-1	16	-	-	TRBV6-2/TRBV6-3	TGTGCCAGCAGTTCGGGGACTCGAGTCATGGTGGATGCGCAGTTCTTC	CASSSGTRVMVDAQFF
TRBJ2-5	20	TRBD2	many	TRBV14	TGTGCCAGCAGCCCAGGACTAGCGGGCCTGAGCCACCAAGAAACGGAGACCCAGTACTTC	CASSPGLAGLSHQETETQYF
TRBJ2-7	16	-	many	TRBV6-6	TGTGCCAGCAGTTACGACAAGACGACTATATCCTACGAGCAGTACTTC	CASSYDKTTISYEQYF
TRBJ2-1	13	-	many	TRBV12-3/TRBV12-4	TGTGCCAGCAGGGCTACTCTAGTAAATGAGCAGTTCTTC	CASRATLVNEQFF
TRBJ2-1	14	TRBD2	few	TRBV9	TGTGCCAGCAGCGTTAGCGGGGGGGCCAATGAGCAGTTCTTC	CASSVSGGANEQFF
TRBJ2-7	13	-	many	TRBV7-2	TGTGCCAGCAGCTCATCACCGCCTCCTGAGCAGTACTTC	CASSSSPPPEQYF
TRBJ1-1	11	-	many	TRBV28	TGTGCCAGCAGTTTATGGGCTGAAGCTTTCTTT	CASSLWAEAFF
TRBJ2-7	13	-	many	TRBV6-6	TGTGCCAGCAGTTATTTTGAAGGCTACGAGCAGTACTTC	CASSYFEGYEQYF
TRBJ2-1	14	-	many	TRBV20-1	TGCAGTGCTAGTTCAAGGCAGGGGGGAAATGAGCAGTTCTTC	CSASSRQGGNEQFF
TRBJ1-2	13	TRBD1	many	TRBV6-6	TGTGCCAGCAGTTGGGACAGCCGATATGGCTACACCTTC	CASSWDSRYGYTF
TRBJ1-2	11	-	many	TRBV25-1	TGTGCCAGCAGTGGAGCCGGGGGCTACACCTTC	CASSGAGGYTF
TRBJ2-7	13	-	many	TRBV7-2	TGTGCCAGCAGCTTAGGAGGCCTCTCCGAGCAGTACTTC	CASSLGGLSEQYF
TRBJ1-2	15	-	many	TRBV20-1	TGCAGTGCTAGAGCCCAGGGCAGGGACAACTATGGCTACACCTTC	CSARAQGRDNYGYTF
TRBJ1-2	13	-	-	TRBV2	TGTGCCAGCAGTGCAGAAAGGGGTTATAGCTACACCTTC	CASSAERGYSYTF
TRBJ1-2	14	-	-	TRBV5-5	TGTGCCAGCAGCTATCAGGGTACGGACTATGGCTACACCTTC	CASSYQGTDYGYTF
TRBJ1-2	15	TRBD1	many	TRBV7-9	TGTGCCAGCAGCATCCCGGACAGGTTTAACTATGGCTACACCTTC	CASSIPDRFNYGYTF
TRBJ2-1	14	-	many	TRBV7-2	TGTGCCAGCAGCCCAGAGCCAGGGACGGGGGAGCAGTTCTTC	CASSPEPGTGEQFF
TRBJ2-7	14	TRBD1	many	TRBV6-1	TGTGCCAGCAGTCGGGACAGGGTGTACGACGAGCAGTACTTC	CASSRDRVYDEQYF
TRBJ1-6	14	-	many	TRBV7-8	TGTGCCAGCAGCCAGGGGACTGCCACTTCACCCCTCCACTTT	CASSQGTATSPLHF
TRBJ2-1	14	TRBD2	many	TRBV3-1	TGTGCCAGCAGCCCGGGACTAGCGGGATTGGAGCAGTTCTTC	CASSPGLAGLEQFF
TRBJ1-1	14	TRBD1	many	TRBV12-3/TRBV12-4	TGTGCCAGCAACCTTCGACAGGGCCGGACTGAAGCTTTCTTT	CASNLRQGRTEAFF
TRBJ1-5	13	TRBD1	many	TRBV12-3/TRBV12-4	TGTGCCAGCAGCCACACAGGGGATCAGCCCCAGCATTTT	CASSHTGDQPQHF
TRBJ1-1	15	TRBD1	many	TRBV20-1	TGCAGTGCTAGAGATCCCGGGACAGGGGGTACTGAAGCTTTCTTT	CSARDPGTGGTEAFF
TRBJ1-6	14	-	many	TRBV10-2	TGCGCCAGCAGTGACGCAGCCAATAATTCAACCCTCAACTTT	CASSDAANNSTLNF
TRBJ1-2	13	-	many	TRBV27	TGTGCCAGCAGCTCCGACAGACGATATGGCTACACCTTC	CASSSDRRYGYTF
TRBJ1-4	14	-	many	TRBV5-1	TGCGCCAGCAGCGAGGGGTTTCCTAATGAAAAACTGTTTTTT	CASSEGFPNEKLFF
TRBJ1-1	12	TRBD1	many	TRBV6-5	TGTGCCAGCAGACGAACAGGGGCTGAAGCTTTCTTT	CASRRTGAEAFF
TRBJ2-7	13	TRBD2	-	TRBV15	TGTGCCACCAGCAGAGATTGGGAGGGCGAGCAGTACTTC	CATSRDWEGEQYF
TRBJ2-1	15	TRBD1	few	TRBV20-1	TGCAGTGCTAGAGTGCCGGACAGGGTCTACAATGAGCAGTTCTTC	CSARVPDRVYNEQFF
TRBJ2-3	17	-	many	TRBV15	TGTGCCACCAGCAGAGGTCTTGGACAGTCTAGCACAGATACGCAGTATTTT	CATSRGLGQSSTDTQYF
TRBJ2-5	16	-	many	TRBV5-1	TGCGCCAGCAGCTCGGATCCCGGAAGGGTCCAAGAGACCCAGTACTTC	CASSSDPGRVQETQYF
TRBJ2-5	13	-	few	TRBV5-1	TGCGCCAGCAGCCGGGACGACCAAGAGACCCAGTACTTC	CASSRDDQETQYF
TRBJ2-1	14	-	many	TRBV20-1	TGCAGTGCTAGAACCGGGACCGCCCGGAATGAGCAGTTCTTC	CSARTGTARNEQFF
TRBJ1-2	15	-	many	TRBV7-2	TGTGCCAGCAGCTTAGCGTGGCAGGGGAACGAAGGCTACACCTTC	CASSLAWQGNEGYTF
TRBJ1-1	15	-	many	TRBV28	TGTGCCAGCAGTTTGGCAGGGTTTCAGGACACTGAAGCTTTCTTT	CASSLAGFQDTEAFF
TRBJ2-3	16	TRBD2	many	TRBV20-1	TGCAGTGCTAGTTCGACTAGCGGGTTTTCTGGAGATACGCAGTATTTT	CSASSTSGFSGDTQYF
TRBJ1-1	15	-	many	TRBV4-2	TGTGCCAGCAGCCAAGAACGGAGGTTGGACACTGAAGCTTTCTTT	CASSQERRLDTEAFF
TRBJ2-6	15	-	many	TRBV12-3/TRBV12-4	TGTGCCAGCAGAGCTACAGGTACCGGGGCCAACGTCCTGACTTTC	CASRATGTGANVLTF
TRBJ2-5	14	-	many	TRBV20-1	TGCAGTGCCCCCCCCGGTAGGGGCCAAGAGACCCAGTACTTC	CSAPPGRGQETQYF
TRBJ2-3	10	-	many	TRBV20-1	TGCAGTGCTCCCTTTCATACGCAGTATTTT	CSAPFHTQYF
TRBJ1-6	16	-	many	TRBV20-1	TGCAGTGCTAGAAAACCTGGGACGGAACTAAATTCACCCCTCCACTTT	CSARKPGTELNSPLHF
TRBJ2-5	12	-	many	TRBV20-1	TGCAGCACCCTTGGACGGGAGGAGACCCAGTACTTC	CSTLGREETQYF
TRBJ1-2	15	-	many	TRBV5-1	TGCGCCAGCAGCCCGACGGGATCTCCTATCCCCGACTACACCTTC	CASSPTGSPIPDYTF
TRBJ2-7	14	-	many	TRBV12-3/TRBV12-4	TGTGCCAGCACTCATGGTCCCGGCTCCTACGAGCAGTACTTC	CASTHGPGSYEQYF
TRBJ1-2	14	-	many	TRBV18	TGTGCCAGCTCACTCACAGGAACTAACTATGGCTACACCTTC	CASSLTGTNYGYTF
TRBJ2-1	13	TRBD2	many	TRBV5-1	TGCGCCAGCAGCTTTGGACTAGCGGATGAGCAGTTCTTC	CASSFGLADEQFF
TRBJ2-1	13	-	many	TRBV5-1	TGCGCCAGCAGCTCCCAGGGAGATGGTGAGCAGTTCTTC	CASSSQGDGEQFF
TRBJ2-7	18	TRBD1	many	TRBV29-1	TGCAGCGTGGCCCGGGGGACAGGGGCGGGCAGGAGCTCCTACGAGCAGTACTTC	CSVARGTGAGRSSYEQYF
TRBJ2-2	14	TRBD1	many	TRBV20-1	TGCGCAGTCCCGGGACAGGGAAAGGGCGGGGAGCTGTTTTTT	CAVPGQGKGGELFF
TRBJ2-2	13	-	many	TRBV7-8	TGTGCCAGCCGCGTGGCGGTGACCGGGGAGCTGTTTTTT	CASRVAVTGELFF
TRBJ2-5	17	TRBD1	many	TRBV5-1	TGCGCCAGCAGTCGGACAGGGGATCGAGTAATAGTGGAGACCCAGTACTTC	CASSRTGDRVIVETQYF
TRBJ2-1	16	TRBD2	many	TRBV20-1	TGCAGTGCTAGAGCCCTGACTAGCGGAGACTACAATGAGCAGTTCTTC	CSARALTSGDYNEQFF
TRBJ2-1	18	TRBD2	many	TRBV7-2	TGTGCCAGCAGCTTAGCCTCCGGGGGAGCGGGAGGACACAATGAGCAGTTCTTC	CASSLASGGAGGHNEQFF